These 20 T cell receptor beta chains came from one sample sequenced in a study of PD-L1 blockade in urothelial cancer. Data came from immunoSEQ multiplex PCR; TCRdb stores just in-frame clones and leaves some out. The sample has tens of thousands of clones, approximately 80% seen once. The time point here: pretreatment peripheral blood. The sample in question was PBMCs, obtained around atezolizumab (anti-PD-L1) treatment. The receptor set was obtained from a man between 65 and 85 years old with urothelial cancer.

This rearrangement joins TRBV19 to TRBJ2-5, with 7 positions matching TRBD2. Germline CDR1 LNHDA, CDR2 SQIVND (reference sequence). The CDR3 loop spans 17 amino acids. The V segment lost 3 bases and the J segment 5 bases; nucleotides outside the gene matches: 15. CDR3 nucleotides: TGTGCCAGTAGTATTGACGGCAGGGCTAGCGGAGGGGAGACCCAGTACTTC. It specifies CASSIDGRASGGETQYF.

This clone was counted between two and nine times. The gene calls are TRBV6-6 and TRBJ1-1, with D perhaps TRBD1 (6 bases). This CDR3 contains 15 residues. The germline V and J ends were trimmed by 1 base and 4 bases, with 13 bases remaining between them. CDR1 is MNHNY, CDR2 SVGAGI, per germline (reference sequence). CDR3 DNA sequence: TGTGCCAGCAGTTACTTTCAGGGAGGGGGCACTGAAGCTTTCTTT. Protein sequence: CASSYFQGGGTEAFF.

The J gene is TRBJ2-5, the V gene TRBV7-9; 10 bases are a match to TRBD1. With V trimmed by 5 bases and J by 5 bases, 14 bases remained unmatched. CDR3 length equals 17 residues. CDR1 is SEHNR and CDR2 is FQNEAQ in the germline V gene (reference sequence). In nucleotides, the CDR3 is TGTGCCAGCAGCCGCGATCCGGGACAGGGGTTTTGGGAGACCCAGTACTTC. Residues: CASSRDPGQGFWETQYF. Full variable domain (remainder filled in from reference TRBV7-9 and TRBJ2-5): DTGVSQNPRHKITKRGQNVTFRCDPISEHNRLYWYRQTLGQGPEFLTYFQNEAQLEKSRLLSDRFSAERPKGSFSTLEIQRTEQGDSAMYLCASSRDPGQGFWETQYFGPGTRLLVL.

The chain combines TRBV5-5 with TRBJ2-1; D is unresolved. CDR1 and CDR2 from the germline V gene are SGHKS and YYEKEE (reference sequence). Between the trimmed V and J ends, which lost 4 bases and 9 bases, there was a span of 8 bases. The CDR3 has 11 residues. The DNA for the CDR3 is TGTGCCAGCAGCCTGGAGAGTGAGCAGTTCTTC. As protein: CASSLESEQFF.

The chain couples TRBV6-1 to TRBJ2-5; TRBD2 matches 11 bases. V lost 2 bases to trimming and J lost 2 bases; unmatched junction nucleotides: 10. This CDR3 has 18 residues. The germline V gene encodes CDR1 MNHNS and CDR2 SASEGT. Written as DNA, the CDR3 is TGTGCCAGCAGTGAATTTGGGGGACTAGCGGCTTATCAAGAGACCCAGTACTTC. Protein product: CASSEFGGLAAYQETQYF.

This sequence joins TRBV6-1 and TRBJ1-5; the D is unclear. Trimming pared 4 bases from V and 2 bases from J, leaving 9 bases between. The CDR3 covers 14 residues. From germline, CDR1 is MNHNS and CDR2 SASEGT. The CDR3 reads CASSAGIGNQPQHF. The CDR3 nucleotides are TGTGCCAGCAGTGCGGGTATCGGCAATCAGCCCCAGCATTTT.

The DNA of the CDR3 is TGTGCCAGCAGTATGAGGAGACCGCCCTATGGCTACACCTTC. This codes for CASSMRRPPYGYTF. The J gene is TRBJ1-2, the V gene TRBV6-5; D not certain. This CDR3 has 14 residues. Germline V gene sequence: CDR1 MNHEY, CDR2 SVGAGI. V was cut by 5 bases and J by 4 bases, with 14 bases left in between.

This clone showed up just once. The V and J genes are TRBV18 and TRBJ2-7, with D unresolved. V was shortened by 0 bases and J by 4 bases, with 28 bases between the two germline ends. The length of the CDR3 is 20 residues. Looked up from germline, CDR1 is KGHSH and CDR2 is LQKENI. CDR3 protein: CASSPPIAERPTSSFYEQYF. CDR3 bases: TGTGCCAGCTCACCACCGATTGCGGAGAGGCCCACTTCTTCGTTTTACGAGCAGTACTTC.

The rearrangement links TRBV29-1 to TRBJ1-1; D uncertain. The CDR3 is 13 amino acids. Trimming shortened V by 4 bases and J by 4 bases, and 13 bases separated the two germline ends. Germline V gene data show CDR1 as SQVTM and CDR2 as ANQGSEA. The CDR3 spells CSVVGDAGTEAFF. CDR3 nucleotide sequence: TGCAGCGTTGTGGGAGACGCGGGCACTGAAGCTTTCTTT.

The rearrangement uses TRBV5-1 and TRBJ2-1; D is undetermined. V lost 1 base, J lost 9 bases, and 11 bases lay in between. CDR3 length: 13 residues. Germline V lookup: CDR1 SGHRS, CDR2 YFSETQ. CDR3 protein: CASSLSGYGEQFF. The CDR3 bases are TGCGCCAGCAGCTTGTCCGGGTATGGTGAGCAGTTCTTC.

CDR3 amino acids: CASSLASSYEQYF. DNA of the CDR3: TGTGCCAGCAGCTTAGCTTCTTCCTACGAGCAGTACTTC. V gene TRBV11-3 combines with J gene TRBJ2-7; D remains ambiguous. The V end was cut by 1 base, the J end by 1 base, with 5 bases between. This CDR3 contains 13 residues. The V gene's germline CDR1 is SGHNT and CDR2 YENEEA.

This chain connects TRBV4-1 to TRBJ2-1; TRBD2 agrees at 14 bases. J lost 8 bases, V lost 4 bases, and 16 bases had no gene match. The CDR3 sequence is 19 residues long. From germline, CDR1 is MGHRA and CDR2 YSYEKL. Here the CDR3 reads CASSPYGTSGSGPTYEQFF. As DNA, the CDR3 is TGCGCCAGCAGCCCCTACGGGACTAGCGGGAGCGGACCTACATATGAGCAGTTCTTC.

The J gene is TRBJ1-3, the V gene TRBV18, with D uncertain. CDR3 size: 14 residues. Germline V gene lookup returns CDR1 KGHSH and CDR2 LQKENI. The ends were cut back, 5 bases at V and 0 bases at J, with 8 bases in the middle. This CDR3 reads CASSTENSGNTIYF. The CDR3 nucleotides read TGTGCCAGCTCAACAGAAAACTCTGGAAACACCATATATTTT.

This chain joins TRBV7-8 and TRBJ2-3, with D perhaps TRBD2 (6 bases). Germline CDR1 and CDR2: SGHVS and FQNEAQ. There are 13 residues in the CDR3. V shed 5 bases and J shed 5 bases, with 11 bases lying between them. The chain's CDR3 is CASSPPGEDTQYF. DNA for the CDR3: TGTGCCAGCAGCCCTCCGGGAGAAGATACGCAGTATTTT. Full variable domain (remainder filled in from reference TRBV7-8 and TRBJ2-3): GAGVSQSPRYKVAKRGQDVALRCDPISGHVSLFWYQQALGQGPEFLTYFQNEAQLDKSGLPSDRFFAERPEGSVSTLKIQRTQQEDSAVYLCASSPPGEDTQYFGPGTRLTVL.

This clone has just a few counts. An end of the junction differs from the germline gene, which may be a read error. The V gene is TRBV5-1, the J gene TRBJ2-2; maybe TRBD2 (6 bases). This CDR3 spans 15 amino acids. Germline CDR1 and CDR2: SGHRS and YFSETQ. CDR3 loop: CASSSDHTYTGGLFF. Here the CDR3 DNA reads TGCGCCAGCAGTTCCGACCACACCTACACCGGGGGGCTGTTTTTT. The whole variable domain, filled in from reference TRBV5-1 and TRBJ2-2, reads KAGVTQTPRYLIKTRGQQVTLSCSPISGHRSVSWYQQTPGQGLQFLFEYFSETQRNKGNFPGRFSGRQFSNSRSEMNVSTLELGDSALYLCASSSDHTYTGGLFFGEGSRLTVL.

The CDR3 reads CASSPWTSVLTSSYEQYF. CDR3 coding DNA: TGTGCCAGCAGTCCTTGGACTAGCGTCCTCACTAGCTCCTACGAGCAGTACTTC. V usage is TRBV28 and J usage is TRBJ2-7, with 9 bases aligning to TRBD2. From germline, CDR1 is MDHEN and CDR2 SYDVKM. The CDR3 contains 18 residues. V lost 5 bases and J lost 0; bases outside the gene matches: 14.

The V gene is TRBV5-1, the J gene TRBJ2-7; the D gene is possibly TRBD2 (5 bases). This CDR3 comprises 14 residues. Germline V gene lookup returns CDR1 SGHRS and CDR2 YFSETQ. Trimming shortened V by 5 bases and J by 0 bases, and 12 bases separated the two germline ends. DNA for the CDR3: TGCGCCAGCAGTCAACCGGGGAGCTCCTACGAGCAGTACTTC. As protein: CASSQPGSSYEQYF.

V gene TRBV7-8 combines with J gene TRBJ1-1; 9 bases map to TRBD1. Trimming removed 5 bases from V and 5 bases from J; junction bases left unmatched: 6. This CDR3 region has 14 residues. From germline, CDR1 is SGHVS and CDR2 FQNEAQ. CDR3 DNA sequence: TGTGCCAGCAGCCCGCGGGACAGGGAAACTGAAGCTTTCTTT. It encodes CASSPRDRETEAFF.

V usage is TRBV7-3 and J usage is TRBJ2-2; a weak D match, TRBD1 (5 bases). CDR3 length equals 17 residues. Trimming took off 0 bases at V and 7 bases at J, with 18 bases between the two ends. Germline CDR1 is SGHTA and CDR2 is FQGTGA. Here the CDR3 reads CASSLTRDQGTNGELFF. The CDR3 nucleotides read TGTGCCAGCAGCTTAACTCGCGATCAGGGTACCAACGGGGAGCTGTTTTTT.

The V call is TRBV15, the J call TRBJ2-3, with a tentative D call TRBD2 (5 bases). Looked up from germline, CDR1 is LNHNV and CDR2 is YYDKDF (reference sequence). V lost 0 bases, J lost 6 bases, and 19 bases lay in between. The CDR3 length is 17 residues. The CDR3 reads CATSRDWIGGSLDTQYF. CDR3 sequence (DNA): TGTGCCACCAGCAGAGATTGGATAGGAGGCAGTTTGGATACGCAGTATTTT.